Included here is one T cell receptor beta chain sequence, with context. This PCR relied on a set of 60 Vbeta primers and 13 Jbeta primers. Repertoires were generated with immunoSEQ multiplex PCR, while TCRdb's copy carries only in-frame clones and drops some. The sample contains about 150,000 clones, roughly 66% of which appear only once. These data are taken from a study of cytomegalovirus exposure and HLA in healthy donors. Germline V lookup: CDR1 KGHSH, CDR2 LQKENI. Trimming left V 1 base short and J 0 bases short, with 18 bases between. This CDR3 is built from 18 residues. The chain links TRBV18 to TRBJ1-1; a weak D match, TRBD1 (5 bases). This clonotype was sampled from a woman between 18 and 30 years old in good health and CMV-seronegative. Material for sequencing was PBMCs. In DNA, the CDR3 is TGTGCCAGCTCACCACTTGGGGGGACCACCTACATGAACACTGAAGCTTTCTTT. It translates to CASSPLGGTTYMNTEAFF.